Detailed here is one TCR beta chain. Its antigen is not identified. This record comes from a study of cytomegalovirus exposure and HLA in healthy donors. Findings and limits, study-wide: Analysis performed later found 15,000 or so TCR beta sequences associated with HLA alleles at 0.05 false discovery rate.

The CDR3 covers 14 residues. The V gene end was trimmed by 0 bases and the J gene end by 11 bases; junction bases not matched to a gene: 10. Germline CDR1 is SGHRS and CDR2 is YFSETQ. The primer mix had 60 Vbeta and 13 Jbeta primers. Sequencing used immunoSEQ multiplex PCR; TCRdb keeps in-frame clones, though not all of them. In the table there are 130,000 to 150,000 clones, 79% of which are singletons. Sequenced input: PBMCs. This clonotype originated in a man between 18 and 35 years old in good health and CMV-seronegative. The chain combines TRBV5-1 with TRBJ1-1, with 7 bases aligning to TRBD1. The CDR3 sequence: CASSLDGTAFLAFF. In DNA, the CDR3 is TGCGCCAGCAGCTTGGATGGGACAGCTTTCTTGGCTTTCTTT.